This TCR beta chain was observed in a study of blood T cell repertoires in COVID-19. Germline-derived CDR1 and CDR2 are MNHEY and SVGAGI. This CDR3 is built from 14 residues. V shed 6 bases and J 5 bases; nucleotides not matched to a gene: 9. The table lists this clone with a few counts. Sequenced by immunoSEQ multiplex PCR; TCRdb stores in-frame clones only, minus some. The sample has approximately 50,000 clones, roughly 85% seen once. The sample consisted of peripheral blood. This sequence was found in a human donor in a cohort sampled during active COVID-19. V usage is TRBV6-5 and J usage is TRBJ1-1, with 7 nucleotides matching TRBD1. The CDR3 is CASREGARGTEAFF. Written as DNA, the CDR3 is TGTGCCAGCAGGGAGGGGGCGCGTGGGACTGAAGCTTTCTTT.